The next 27 T cell receptor beta chains were all read from a single sample in a study of T-cell memory formation after mild COVID-19. TCRdb reanalysed the 5' RACE reads using MiXCR and keeps one entry per CDR3 protein. Here the sample spans 110,000 to 150,000 distinct CDR3 sequences, approximately 26% being singletons. Sequences were obtained from PBMCs or a T cell subset sorted from them (not recorded which). The receptors shown here come from an adult woman who had mild COVID-19 (a few samples of this study predate the infection). Cell type and time point are not known.

The chain combines TRBV12-3 or TRBV12-4 with TRBJ1-1, with TRBD1 identical over 8 bases. Unmatched junction bases numbered 11, after V lost 5 bases and J lost 0 bases. This CDR3 is built from 17 residues. The DNA of the CDR3 is TGTGCCAGCAGTCTCGGACAGGGAGGTCCCTTGAACACTGAAGCTTTCTTT. Translation gives CASSLGQGGPLNTEAFF.

This clonotype was counted only a few times. The chain has TRBV11-2 and TRBJ1-6; D not certain. Germline CDR1 is SGHAT and CDR2 is FQNNGV. The V end lost 3 bases, the J end lost 8 bases, and 5 bases lay between the germline ends. There are 12 residues in the CDR3. DNA for the CDR3: TGTGCCAGCAGCTTTGGGGATTCACCCCTCCACTTT. Its translation is CASSFGDSPLHF.

This rearrangement joins TRBV9 to TRBJ2-7, with 9 bases that match TRBD2. Germline-derived CDR1 and CDR2 are SGDLS and YYNGEE. V was pared by 4 bases and J by 5 bases, with 10 bases of the junction left unmatched. The CDR3 loop spans 15 amino acids. CDR3 DNA sequence: TGTGCCAGCAGCATGGGCGGTAGCGGGAGAGACGAGCAGTACTTC. Encoded protein: CASSMGGSGRDEQYF.

In its sample, this clonotype was seen a few times. The chain employs TRBV6-2 or TRBV6-3 and TRBJ2-1; D may be TRBD2 (6 bases). Germline CDR1 MNHEY, CDR2 SVGEGT. The CDR3 has 9 residues. Deletions cut 8 bases from V and 10 bases from J, with 6 bases between. CDR3 DNA sequence: TGTGCCAGCGGGAGGGAGCAGTTCTTC. It specifies CASGREQFF.

This clonotype showed up just a few times. CDR3 sequence reads: CASSLGGDTYNEQFF. CDR3 nucleotides: TGCGCCAGCAGCTTGGGGGGTGACACCTACAATGAGCAGTTCTTC. This sequence joins TRBV5-1 and TRBJ2-1; D is uncertain. V was clipped by 0 bases and J by 2 bases, with 9 bases between them. This CDR3 is built from 15 residues. Germline loops: CDR1 SGHRS, CDR2 YFSETQ.

The rearrangement uses TRBV2 and TRBJ2-1, with unresolved D. Trimming cost V 0 bases and J 9 bases, with 9 bases left between them. Germline CDR1 SNHLY, CDR2 FYNNEI. There are 13 residues in the CDR3. The CDR3 loop reads CASSEAATAEQFF. The DNA of the CDR3 is TGTGCCAGCAGTGAAGCTGCCACGGCTGAGCAGTTCTTC. The complete variable domain, with remaining parts taken from reference TRBV2 and TRBJ2-1, reads EPEVTQTPSHQVTQMGQEVILRCVPISNHLYFYWYRQILGQKVEFLVSFYNNEISEKSEIFDDQFSVERPDGSNFTLKIRSTKLEDSAMYFCASSEAATAEQFFGPGTRLTVL.

A few counts support this clonotype. CDR3 sequence reads: CSARSGSYNEQFF. CDR3 nucleotide sequence: TGCAGCGCGAGGAGCGGTTCATACAATGAGCAGTTCTTC. This chain links TRBV29-1 with TRBJ2-1; D possibly corresponds to TRBD2 (5 bases). The CDR3 spans 13 residues. Germline-derived CDR1 and CDR2 are SQVTM and ANQGSEA. The V and J ends lost 7 bases and 4 bases respectively, with 14 bases between them.

CDR3 residues: CSVGSGNTIYF. In DNA form, the CDR3 reads TGCAGCGTTGGCTCTGGAAACACCATATATTTT. The chain carries TRBV29-1 and TRBJ1-3; D remains unclear. V was pared by 4 bases and J by 0 bases, with 1 base between. The CDR3 length is 11 residues. Germline values: CDR1 SQVTM, CDR2 ANQGSEA.

The V call is TRBV20-1, the J call TRBJ2-7; D not certain. The V end was cut by 5 bases, the J end by 6 bases, with 11 bases between. The V gene's germline CDR1 is DFQATT and CDR2 SNEGSKA (reference sequence). This CDR3 contains 11 residues. This CDR3 is CSAQVVGEQYF. CDR3 bases: TGCAGTGCTCAGGTTGTGGGCGAGCAGTACTTC.

The chain recombines TRBV5-5 with TRBJ1-1; D unresolved. The V end was cut by 0 bases, the J end by 7 bases, with 28 bases between. Germline V gene data show CDR1 as SGHKS and CDR2 as YYEKEE (reference sequence). CDR3 size: 19 residues. DNA for the CDR3: TGTGCCAGCAGCTTGGATGGGCAGTTACTTTATACTTCGCACAGTGAAGCTTTCTTT. Translation gives CASSLDGQLLYTSHSEAFF.

The chain uses TRBV15 and TRBJ2-7, with 11 positions matching TRBD1. The CDR3 consists of 15 residues. Losses at the gene ends were 5 bases for V and 3 bases for J; bases not matched to a gene: 6. Germline-derived CDR1 and CDR2 are LNHNV and YYDKDF (reference sequence). Here the CDR3 reads CATSRTGGPGYEQYF. In DNA, the CDR3 is TGTGCCACCAGCCGGACAGGGGGCCCGGGCTACGAGCAGTACTTC.

This clonotype was observed once. In DNA form, the CDR3 reads TGTGCCTGGAGTTCCGGACAATCTTACGAGCAGTACTTC. Amino acids: CAWSSGQSYEQYF. The genes are TRBV30 and TRBJ2-7; possibly TRBD1 for D (5 bases). V dropped 2 bases and J dropped 4 bases, with 12 bases sitting between them. CDR3 length equals 13 residues. Germline V CDR1 and CDR2: GTSNPN, SVGIG (reference sequence).

V is TRBV7-9 and J is TRBJ2-3, with 11 bases aligning to TRBD2. The germline V gene encodes CDR1 SEHNR and CDR2 FQNEAQ (reference sequence). The ends lost 4 bases at V and 0 bases at J; junction bases unmatched: 6. The CDR3 covers 17 residues. The CDR3 reads CASSSSLAGASTDTQYF. As DNA, the CDR3 is TGTGCCAGCAGCTCCTCACTAGCGGGGGCTAGCACAGATACGCAGTATTTT.

A few counts support this clonotype. The chain uses TRBV9 and TRBJ1-2, with TRBD1 matching over 12 bases. V lost 4 bases and J lost 1; bases outside the gene matches: 5. The length of the CDR3 is 16 residues. Germline assignment: CDR1 SGDLS and CDR2 YYNGEE. The CDR3 nucleotides are TGTGCCAGCAGCAGCGGGACAGGGGGCTATAACTATGGCTACACCTTC. It translates to CASSSGTGGYNYGYTF.

The CDR3 region is CASSLGTSGGAEQFF. The CDR3 DNA reads TGCGCCAGCAGCTTGGGGACTAGCGGGGGAGCTGAGCAGTTCTTC. V and J are TRBV5-1 and TRBJ2-1, with TRBD2 identical over 13 bases. This CDR3 is 15 amino acids long. V lost 0 bases, J lost 9 bases, and 3 bases stayed unmatched. Per germline, CDR1 SGHRS and CDR2 YFSETQ.

Many counts were recorded for this clonotype. The CDR3 DNA reads TGTGCCAGCAGTTACTCGTTGCCGGAACAGGACCCCGGTGAGCAGTTCTTC. This encodes CASSYSLPEQDPGEQFF. The rearrangement uses TRBV6-5 and TRBJ2-1; the D gene is possibly TRBD1 (5 bases). This CDR3 contains 17 residues. V was trimmed by 0 bases and J by 9 bases, leaving 21 bases between them. Germline V gene lookup returns CDR1 MNHEY and CDR2 SVGAGI.

The CDR3 loop is CASSLTEAFF. CDR3 DNA: TGTGCCAGCAGCTTAACTGAAGCTTTCTTT. The genes are TRBV7-9 and TRBJ1-1; D unclear. V lost 2 bases to trimming and J lost 5 bases, with 0 bases between them. Germline V gene data show CDR1 as SEHNR and CDR2 as FQNEAQ (reference sequence). The CDR3 totals 10 residues.

V gene TRBV5-1 combines with J gene TRBJ2-6; no firm D call. The V and J ends lost 4 bases and 5 bases respectively, with 10 bases between them. This CDR3 contains 14 residues. Germline V gene data show CDR1 as SGHRS and CDR2 as YFSETQ. CDR3 residues: CASSPGFWANVLTF. The DNA of the CDR3 is TGCGCCAGCAGCCCCGGGTTTTGGGCCAACGTCCTGACTTTC. Complete variable domain (other parts from reference TRBV5-1 and TRBJ2-6): KAGVTQTPRYLIKTRGQQVTLSCSPISGHRSVSWYQQTPGQGLQFLFEYFSETQRNKGNFPGRFSGRQFSNSRSEMNVSTLELGDSALYLCASSPGFWANVLTFGAGSRLTVL.

This clonotype was observed a handful of times. The chain combines TRBV9 with TRBJ1-4; the D is unclear. The CDR3 loop spans 15 amino acids. CDR1 is SGDLS, CDR2 YYNGEE, per germline. V was trimmed by 0 bases and J by 5 bases, leaving 11 bases between them. CDR3 coding DNA: TGTGCCAGCAGCGTAGCGGGAGGGATCAATGAAAAACTGTTTTTT. Translating it yields CASSVAGGINEKLFF.

In its sample, this clonotype was seen a few times. This chain connects TRBV12-3 or TRBV12-4 to TRBJ1-1; D gene uncertain. This CDR3 spans 14 amino acids. V lost 5 bases and J lost 8, with 18 bases in between. CDR3 nucleotide sequence: TGTGCCAGCAGTCTTACAGCGGGGTTGGGCGAAGCTTTCTTT. Translated: CASSLTAGLGEAFF.

A remark on this clonotype: At one of its ends the junction is not consistent with the germline gene, which may arise from a read error. The chain is built from TRBV14 and TRBJ2-1; the match to TRBD2 covers 10 bases. This CDR3 is built from 15 residues. Per germline, CDR1 SGHDN and CDR2 FVKESK. The CDR3 DNA reads TGTGCCAGCAGCCAACTAGCGGGGGCAGCAAATGAGAAGTTCTTC. Translating it yields CASSQLAGAANEKFF.

This clonotype was detected only a few times. This rearrangement joins TRBV7-9 to TRBJ2-5, with D tentatively TRBD1 or TRBD2 (5 bases each). The V end was cut by 1 base, the J end by 2 bases, with 8 bases between. This CDR3 is 14 amino acids long. The germline CDR1 and CDR2 sequences are SEHNR and FQNEAQ (reference sequence). The CDR3 spells CASSLVGPQETQYF. CDR3 coding DNA: TGTGCCAGCAGCTTAGTGGGACCTCAAGAGACCCAGTACTTC.

This clonotype was counted at least ten times. V usage is TRBV5-1 and J usage is TRBJ2-3; D call uncertain. V was trimmed by 5 bases and J by 3 bases, leaving 7 bases between them. The germline CDR1 and CDR2 sequences are SGHRS and YFSETQ. The CDR3 has 12 amino acids. The CDR3 DNA follows: TGCGCCAGCAGTTTTGATACAGATACGCAGTATTTT. Its protein product is CASSFDTDTQYF.

This clonotype has just one count. This chain links TRBV6-5 with TRBJ1-2, with D maybe TRBD1 (5 bases). This CDR3 comprises 15 residues. Germline loops: CDR1 MNHEY, CDR2 SVGAGI. V was trimmed by 0 bases and J by 8 bases, leaving 16 bases between them. CDR3 bases: TGTGCCAGCAGTTACTCTCCCCGGGGCCCGGAGGGCTACACCTTC. Its translation: CASSYSPRGPEGYTF.

V gene TRBV19 combines with J gene TRBJ1-1; D is uncertain. CDR3 length: 15 residues. V gave up 1 base and J gave up 0 bases, with 9 bases separating them. Germline V CDR1 and CDR2: LNHDA, SQIVND (reference sequence). For the CDR3, the DNA is TGTGCCAGTAGTATAGGCGGAAAGATGAACACTGAAGCTTTCTTT. It specifies CASSIGGKMNTEAFF. The complete variable domain, with remaining parts taken from reference TRBV19 and TRBJ1-1, reads DGGITQSPKYLFRKEGQNVTLSCEQNLNHDAMYWYRQDPGQGLRLIYYSQIVNDFQKGDIAEGYSVSREKKESFPLTVTSAQKNPTAFYLCASSIGGKMNTEAFFGQGTRLTVV.

This clonotype was seen more than once but under ten times. V usage is TRBV27 and J usage is TRBJ1-6, with 8 bases lining up with TRBD1. The CDR3 covers 16 residues. Germline CDR1 MNHEY, CDR2 SMNVEV (reference sequence). The J segment lost 7 bases and the V segment lost 5 bases, leaving 10 bases of the junction unmatched. The DNA for the CDR3 is TGTGCCAGCAGTCAGCTTCAGGGGGCGTTCAATTCACCCCTCCACTTT. This encodes CASSQLQGAFNSPLHF.

This clonotype was seen only a few times. This chain uses TRBV6-1 with TRBJ1-2, with D possibly TRBD1 on 5 matching bases. Per germline, CDR1 MNHNS and CDR2 SASEGT. The CDR3 contains 14 residues. V lost 0 bases and J lost 4, with 9 bases in between. The CDR3 protein is CASSEARQLYGYTF. CDR3 DNA: TGTGCCAGCAGTGAAGCCCGACAGCTCTATGGCTACACCTTC.